This TCR beta chain was sequenced for a study of beta chain features in type 1 diabetes. Expressed TCRB transcripts were sequenced because the entire RNA isolate underwent reverse transcription. Each sample of naive, central memory or regulatory T cells had, on average, roughly 3.5 million reads. Sequencing was performed with immunoSEQ multiplex PCR; in TCRdb, only in-frame clones are kept and a portion is missing. This table has about 620,000 clones, roughly a sixth appearing once. Study results and caveats: Whether HLA type influences TCRB rearrangement remained unresolved here. TCRB CDR3 length was moderately but significantly reduced in all four CD4+ subsets of Type 1 diabetes patients. Naive, central memory and Treg TCRB repertoires appeared more alike in patients than in healthy donors.

The junction had 9 bases not matched to a gene; V was cut back by 5 bases and J by 6 bases. This CDR3 is 16 amino acids long. Germline loops: CDR1 SGHNT, CDR2 YYREEE (reference sequence). The table lists this clone with a few counts. What it binds is unknown. The chain couples TRBV5-4 to TRBJ2-2; 11 bases are shared with TRBD1. Sequenced: naive CD4+ T cells from blood. This TCR came from a man between 18 and 35 years old in good health. The CDR3 nucleotides read TGTGCCAGCAGTAACCCGGGACAGGGGGTTGCCGGGGAGCTGTTTTTT. This sequence encodes CASSNPGQGVAGELFF.